Sequencing of this T cell receptor beta chain was carried out in a study of shared clonotypes between healthy human individuals. Method: immunoSEQ multiplex PCR; TCRdb's copy keeps in-frame clones and lacks some. This sample has about 1.1 million clones, with about 72% found just once. The CDR3 sequence is 11 residues long. The specimen was memory CD4+ T cells from PBMCs. Subset denoted: CD45RA-negative fraction. The chain combines TRBV21-1 with TRBJ2-7. TRBV21-1 is reported as a pseudogene. This sequence was found in a man younger than 35 in good health. Some clones in this sample may be carry-over from other donors' samples. In DNA form, the CDR3 reads TGTGCCAGCAGCATCCCGCTCGAGCAGTACTTC. This translates into CASSIPLEQYF.